The 2 T cell receptor beta chains below were found in one sample sequenced in a study of blood T cell repertoires in COVID-19. Only in-frame clones appear in the TCRdb table, and some are missing; sequencing was by immunoSEQ multiplex PCR. There are some 390,000 clones in the sample; more than 80% occur only once, and around 1.1% lies in the top ten. Sequencing input: PBMCs or T cells enriched from blood (not recorded which). These TCRs come from a man under 40 who had recovered from COVID-19.

V is TRBV19 and J is TRBJ1-5, with D maybe TRBD1 (5 bases). V gave up 8 bases and J gave up 7 bases, with 18 bases separating them. The CDR3 length is 14 residues. Germline CDR1 and CDR2: LNHDA and SQIVND (reference sequence). CDR3 nucleotide sequence: TGTGCCAGTCAACCAGGGTGGGAAAAACAGCCCCAGCATTTT. Its translation: CASQPGWEKQPQHF.

The sample holds a few counts of this clone. The J gene is TRBJ2-7, the V gene TRBV6-1, with unresolved D. Trimming left V 0 bases short and J 2 bases short, with 11 bases between. The CDR3 covers 15 residues. The germline gives CDR1 MNHNS, CDR2 SASEGT. CDR3 sequence: CASSEAPRFTYEQYF. As DNA, the CDR3 is TGTGCCAGCAGTGAAGCGCCCCGGTTCACCTACGAGCAGTACTTC.